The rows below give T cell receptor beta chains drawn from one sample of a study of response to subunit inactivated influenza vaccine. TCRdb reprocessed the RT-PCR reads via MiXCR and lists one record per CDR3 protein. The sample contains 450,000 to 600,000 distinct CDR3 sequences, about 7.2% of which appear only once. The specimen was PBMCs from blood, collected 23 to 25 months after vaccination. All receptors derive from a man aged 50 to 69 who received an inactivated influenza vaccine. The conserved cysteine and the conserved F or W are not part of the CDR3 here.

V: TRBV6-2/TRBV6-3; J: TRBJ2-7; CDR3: ASRGTVFSYEQY
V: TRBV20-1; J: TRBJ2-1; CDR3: SARSRERGLNEQF
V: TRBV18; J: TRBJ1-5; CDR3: ASSPRRSNQPQH
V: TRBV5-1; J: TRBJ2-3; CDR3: ASTPAGGRMDTQY
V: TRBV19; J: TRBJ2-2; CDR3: ASSRLGQVNTGELF
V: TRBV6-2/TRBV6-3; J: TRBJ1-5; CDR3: ASRSPSQGTFGNQPQH
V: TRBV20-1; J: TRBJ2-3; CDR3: SARVQSTDTQY
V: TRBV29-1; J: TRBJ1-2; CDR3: SVEPKGNYGYT
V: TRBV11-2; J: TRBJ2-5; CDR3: ASSITSGGRGETQY
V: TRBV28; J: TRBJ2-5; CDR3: ASSPAPGGSVLAQY
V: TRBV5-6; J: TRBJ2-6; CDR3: ASSLASASGANVLT
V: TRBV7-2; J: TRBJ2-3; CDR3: ASSRQATGNTQY
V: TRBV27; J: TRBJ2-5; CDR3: ASKGLFRETQY
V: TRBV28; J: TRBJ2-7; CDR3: ASRQTGSYEQY
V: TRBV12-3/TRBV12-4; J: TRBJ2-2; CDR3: ASSLASNTGELF
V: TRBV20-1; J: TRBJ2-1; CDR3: SARATSGPYNEQF
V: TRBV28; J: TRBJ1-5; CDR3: ASRVGQGNGQPQH
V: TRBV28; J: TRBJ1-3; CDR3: ASSSPRRVKRNTIY
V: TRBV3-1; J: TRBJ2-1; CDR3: ASSQDLGFEQF
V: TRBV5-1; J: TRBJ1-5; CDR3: ASSPGRSEGQPQH
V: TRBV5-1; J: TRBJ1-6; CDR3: ASSLWGSNNSPLH
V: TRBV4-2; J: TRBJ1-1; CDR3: ASSLTGHKNTEAF
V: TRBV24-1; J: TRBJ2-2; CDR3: ATGQGFTGELF
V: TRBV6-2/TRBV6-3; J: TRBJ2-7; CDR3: ASTRDVSSGGTANEQY
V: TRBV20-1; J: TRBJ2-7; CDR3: SATPAGRWNEQY
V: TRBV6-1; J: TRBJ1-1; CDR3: AVEGGVDTEAF
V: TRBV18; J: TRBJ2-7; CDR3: ASSPPHPGQGRHEQY
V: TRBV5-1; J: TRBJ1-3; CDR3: ASRDLRSGNTIY
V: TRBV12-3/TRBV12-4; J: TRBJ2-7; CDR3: ASSLENRGGEQY
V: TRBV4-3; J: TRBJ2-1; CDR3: ASSPGTILYNEQF
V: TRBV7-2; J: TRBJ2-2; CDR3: ASSTRQGGNTGELF
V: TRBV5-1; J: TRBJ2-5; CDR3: ASSVAEETQY
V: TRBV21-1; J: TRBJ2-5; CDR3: ASSKGQTQY
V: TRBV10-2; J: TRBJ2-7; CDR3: ASKGAASSYEQY
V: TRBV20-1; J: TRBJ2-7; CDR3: SAEDRIDYEQY
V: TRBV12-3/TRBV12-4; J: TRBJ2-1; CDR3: ASSLLLAGVAQF
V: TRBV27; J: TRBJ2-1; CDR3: ASSLSGFSYNEQF
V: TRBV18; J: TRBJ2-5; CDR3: ASSPSRRSAETQY
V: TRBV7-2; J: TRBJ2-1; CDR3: ASSLEGTSGAYGQF
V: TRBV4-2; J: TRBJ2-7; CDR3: ASSQDLLRGRTGYEQY
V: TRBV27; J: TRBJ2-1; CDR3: ASSKTPSLLAFTYNEQF
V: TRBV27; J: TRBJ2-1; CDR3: ASSLSSGGPQVYNEQF
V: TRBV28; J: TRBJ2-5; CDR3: ASRKTGIETQY
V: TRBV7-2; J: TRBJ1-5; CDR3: ASSLGLGGQPQH
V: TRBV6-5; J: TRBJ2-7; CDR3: ASSYFQGAYEQY
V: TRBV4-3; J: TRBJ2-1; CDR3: ASSQDPWTTDEQF
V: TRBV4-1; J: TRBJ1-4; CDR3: ASSQDRADEKLF
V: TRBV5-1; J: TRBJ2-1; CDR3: ASSLEGGQSYNEQF
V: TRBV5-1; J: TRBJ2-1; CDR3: ASSQPGYDFQF
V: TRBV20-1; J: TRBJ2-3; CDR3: SASPTSGSPDTQY
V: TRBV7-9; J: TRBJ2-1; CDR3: ASSLIVHEQF
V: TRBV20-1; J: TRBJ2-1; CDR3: SARRAGKSGEQF
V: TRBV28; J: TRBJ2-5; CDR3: ASSGDSQETQY
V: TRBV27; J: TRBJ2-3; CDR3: ASSLGGLRSTDTQY
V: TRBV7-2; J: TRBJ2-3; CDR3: ASSLAYGGSTDTQY
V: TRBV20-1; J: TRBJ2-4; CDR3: SLGGSTKNIQY
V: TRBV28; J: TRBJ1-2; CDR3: ASSLSDRVTGYT
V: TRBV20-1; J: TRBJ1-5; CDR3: SAPPGGAGQPQH
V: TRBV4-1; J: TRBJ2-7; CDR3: ASSSGGEVYEQY
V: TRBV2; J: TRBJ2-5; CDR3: ASRWQQGQETQY